This T cell receptor beta chain came from a study of blood T cell repertoires in COVID-19. Overall study context: Acute and convalescent COVID-19 samples came from the United States, Italy and Spain. The cDNA or gDNA used as material had been derived from T cells, B-cell-depleted T cells, or PBMCs.

Assignment of participants to cohorts was predicated upon participant-reported clinical history. V was shortened by 4 bases and J by 0 bases, with 20 bases between the two germline ends. The CDR3 is 18 residues long. Germline loops: CDR1 SGDLS, CDR2 YYNGEE. As handled by the study authors: Amplification of reference gene primers provided the estimated nucleated cell counts. Assay: immunoSEQ multiplex PCR; the TCRdb copy retains only in-frame clones and omits some. V and J calls and clone size are copied from that table; D and trimming were computed from the DNA. The sample lists roughly 68,000 clones; approximately 80% were seen once.

The TCR comes from a woman aged 40 to 50 with acute COVID-19. This chain uses TRBV9 with TRBJ2-1; a possible D gene is TRBD2 (6 bases). The sequencing input was PBMCs or T cells enriched from blood (not recorded which). CDR3 DNA: TGTGCCAGCAGCCCCCGGGGTAGCGGTTTATTCTCCTACAATGAGCAGTTCTTC. The encoded protein is CASSPRGSGLFSYNEQFF.